These T cell receptor beta chains were read from a single sample in a study of response to subunit inactivated influenza vaccine. From the RT-PCR reads, TCRdb called clonotypes with MiXCR, one entry per CDR3 protein. In the table there are approximately 490,000 distinct CDR3 sequences, roughly 7.6% of which are singletons. Sample: PBMCs from blood, taken around 25 months after vaccination. These receptors came from a man aged 50 to 69 who received an inactivated influenza vaccine. Each CDR3 is given with its conserved first and last residue. The order of the fields is V gene, clone size, J gene, CDR3 protein. Size is omitted from some rows. Given values are once, few, many or a class for expanded clones.

V gene: TRBV28
clone size: -
J gene: TRBJ2-1
CDR3 protein: CASSFPHGDTFYNEQFF

V gene: TRBV20-1
clone size: few
J gene: TRBJ1-2
CDR3 protein: CSARDHGIFNYGYTF

V gene: TRBV6-2/TRBV6-3
clone size: -
J gene: TRBJ1-2
CDR3 protein: CASSYSAGPYGYTF

V gene: TRBV19
clone size: few
J gene: TRBJ1-4
CDR3 protein: CATTPGAGKLFF

V gene: TRBV29-1
clone size: -
J gene: TRBJ2-7
CDR3 protein: CSVEGNHYEQYF

V gene: TRBV3-1
clone size: -
J gene: TRBJ2-2
CDR3 protein: CASRSALTSRPSGELFF

V gene: TRBV19
clone size: -
J gene: TRBJ2-7
CDR3 protein: CASKEWATATYEQYF

V gene: TRBV20-1
clone size: -
J gene: TRBJ2-3
CDR3 protein: CSAPLRTSTDTQYF

V gene: TRBV12-3/TRBV12-4
clone size: -
J gene: TRBJ2-7
CDR3 protein: CAVRSRGTASYEQYF

V gene: TRBV4-3
clone size: few
J gene: TRBJ2-4
CDR3 protein: CASSQVVQGAKNIQYF

V gene: TRBV20-1
clone size: many
J gene: TRBJ2-2
CDR3 protein: CSATGDLNTGELFF

V gene: TRBV12-3/TRBV12-4
clone size: many
J gene: TRBJ1-1
CDR3 protein: CASSGGVFGTEAFF

V gene: TRBV10-3
clone size: few
J gene: TRBJ1-5
CDR3 protein: CAISESKYAGNQPQHF

V gene: TRBV20-1
clone size: -
J gene: TRBJ1-6
CDR3 protein: CSVLGTGTRVRSYNSPLHF

V gene: TRBV20-1
clone size: -
J gene: TRBJ2-1
CDR3 protein: CSVVSAAGESYNEQFF

V gene: TRBV10-3
clone size: -
J gene: TRBJ2-7
CDR3 protein: CAISESAGSSYEQYF

V gene: TRBV10-3
clone size: many
J gene: TRBJ2-5
CDR3 protein: CAISDDKGLQETQYF

V gene: TRBV6-5
clone size: -
J gene: TRBJ1-1
CDR3 protein: CASSYWGQGNTEAFF

V gene: TRBV7-9
clone size: few
J gene: TRBJ1-1
CDR3 protein: CASSQGRRTEAFF

V gene: TRBV20-1
clone size: few
J gene: TRBJ2-1
CDR3 protein: CSARDLGLAGTYNEQFF

V gene: TRBV18
clone size: many
J gene: TRBJ1-1
CDR3 protein: CASSPVQGILTEAFF

V gene: TRBV4-1
clone size: -
J gene: TRBJ1-5
CDR3 protein: CASSQGWGINQPQHF

V gene: TRBV7-9
clone size: -
J gene: TRBJ2-2
CDR3 protein: CASTPQGGLDSGELFF

V gene: TRBV5-6
clone size: -
J gene: TRBJ2-5
CDR3 protein: CASSATGFQETQYF

V gene: TRBV29-1
clone size: many
J gene: TRBJ2-7
CDR3 protein: CSVGGTSGIIEQYF